Listed below are T cell receptor beta chains from one sample, sequenced in a study of neoadjuvant nivolumab and ipilimumab in lung cancer. Here immunoSEQ multiplex PCR was the method, and the copy in TCRdb shows in-frame clones only, minus some. Among 9,000 to 10,000 clones listed, 81% were seen once. Sequencing used peripheral blood, obtained before neoadjuvant nivolumab, alone or with ipilimumab. The receptors stem from an adult with non-small cell lung cancer. The CDR3 runs from the conserved cysteine through the conserved F or W. Each record gives: V gene, CDR3 length, clone size, J gene, D gene, CDR3 protein, CDR3 DNA. The D gene is left open where the match is weak. The size of a clone is reported for some rows only, either as once, few or many, or as a class for expanded clones.

TRBV15	14	once	TRBJ1-2	.	CATSRAGINYGYTF	TGTGCCACCAGCAGAGCAGGGATCAATTATGGCTACACCTTC
TRBV19	14	.	TRBJ2-2	TRBD2	CASRTSGRIGELFF	TGTGCCAGCCGGACTAGCGGGAGAATCGGGGAGCTGTTTTTT
TRBV19	14	.	TRBJ1-1	TRBD1	CASRRTGANTEAFF	TGTGCCAGTAGGAGGACAGGGGCTAACACTGAAGCTTTCTTT
TRBV5-5	17	.	TRBJ2-7	TRBD1	CASSSSPGTGDIYEQYF	TGTGCCAGCAGCTCAAGTCCCGGGACAGGGGACATATACGAGCAGTACTTC
TRBV19	13	.	TRBJ1-2	.	CASSIEAGYGYTF	TGTGCCAGTAGTATTGAGGCTGGCTATGGCTACACCTTC
TRBV5-1	15	.	TRBJ1-1	TRBD1	CASSRTGEKNTEAFF	TGCGCCAGCAGCAGGACAGGGGAGAAGAACACTGAAGCTTTCTTT
TRBV5-1	16	.	TRBJ1-4	TRBD1	CASSSRGRITNEKLFF	TGCGCCAGCAGCTCCAGGGGGCGAATAACTAATGAAAAACTGTTTTTT
TRBV5-1	15	.	TRBJ2-7	.	CASSLEAGESYEQYF	TGCGCCAGCAGCTTGGAGGCAGGGGAGTCCTACGAGCAGTACTTC
TRBV10-3	17	.	TRBJ2-6	.	CAIRGGQDNSGANVLTF	TGTGCCATCAGGGGAGGACAGGACAACTCTGGGGCCAACGTCCTGACTTTC
TRBV27	15	.	TRBJ1-2	.	CASSLSGVGGYGYTF	TGTGCCAGCAGTTTATCGGGGGTAGGAGGGTATGGCTACACCTTC
TRBV28	16	.	TRBJ2-1	.	CASSLWGGVELDEQFF	TGTGCCAGCAGTTTATGGGGTGGGGTAGAATTAGATGAGCAGTTCTTC
TRBV6-1	12	.	TRBJ2-7	TRBD1	CASSRDRYEQYF	TGTGCCAGCAGCCGGGACAGGTACGAGCAGTACTTC
TRBV5-4	15	.	TRBJ2-1	TRBD2	CASSLVAGANNEQFF	TGTGCCAGCAGCTTGGTAGCGGGAGCGAACAATGAGCAGTTCTTC
TRBV6-5	15	.	TRBJ2-7	.	CASSLTNGLPHEQYF	TGTGCCAGCAGCCTCACCAATGGGTTGCCCCACGAGCAGTACTTC
TRBV4-1	15	.	TRBJ2-7	.	CASSQGLLNGYEQYF	TGCGCCAGCAGCCAAGGGTTGCTAAATGGCTACGAGCAGTACTTC
TRBV10-3	13	few	TRBJ1-2	.	CAISASPNYGYTF	TGTGCCATCAGCGCCTCCCCCAACTATGGCTACACCTTC
TRBV6-5	13	.	TRBJ1-3	.	CASSLEGANTIYF	TGTGCCAGCAGTTTGGAAGGGGCGAACACCATATATTTT
TRBV15	12	.	TRBJ1-5	.	CATSRARQPQHF	TGTGCCACCAGCAGAGCCCGTCAGCCCCAGCATTTT
TRBV11-2	16	.	TRBJ2-7	TRBD2	CASTGGDRWDLGEQYF	TGTGCCAGTACGGGAGGGGACCGCTGGGATTTGGGGGAGCAGTACTTC
TRBV16	12	.	TRBJ1-2	.	CASSQSRVGYTF	TGTGCCAGCAGCCAATCCAGAGTCGGCTACACCTTC
TRBV6-5	13	.	TRBJ2-5	.	CASSQGGVKTQYF	TGTGCCAGCAGCCAAGGGGGGGTGAAGACCCAGTACTTC
TRBV6-1	14	.	TRBJ1-1	TRBD1	CASTNTGVDTEAFF	TGTGCCAGCACGAATACAGGGGTTGACACTGAAGCTTTCTTT
TRBV11-2	13	.	TRBJ2-1	.	CASSHRSGNEQFF	TGTGCCAGCAGCCATCGGTCGGGCAATGAGCAGTTCTTC
TRBV9	15	.	TRBJ1-1	.	CASSVGPQDSTEAFF	TGTGCCAGCAGCGTAGGTCCACAGGATAGCACTGAAGCTTTCTTT
TRBV5-1	15	.	TRBJ1-2	.	CASSLSQPDIYGYTF	TGCGCCAGCAGCTTGAGTCAGCCAGATATCTATGGCTACACCTTC
TRBV5-1	14	.	TRBJ1-4	TRBD1	CASSLDRDGEKLFF	TGCGCCAGCAGCCTGGACAGGGATGGTGAAAAACTGTTTTTT
TRBV9	14	.	TRBJ1-1	.	CASSPTLRNTEAFF	TGTGCCAGCAGCCCAACCCTTAGAAACACTGAAGCTTTCTTT
TRBV5-1	19	.	TRBJ2-2	TRBD2	CASSLGLSVRTSIGGELFF	TGCGCCAGCAGCTTGGGTCTTTCGGTCCGGACTAGTATTGGCGGGGAGCTGTTTTTT
TRBV13	17	.	TRBJ1-2	.	CASSPGRAGLISGGYTF	TGTGCCAGCAGCCCGGGGAGAGCAGGGCTGATTTCGGGTGGCTACACCTTC
TRBV6-1	15	few	TRBJ2-2	TRBD1	CASSEGTGDTGELFF	TGTGCCAGCAGTGAAGGTACAGGGGACACCGGGGAGCTGTTTTTT
TRBV6-5	15	.	TRBJ2-6	TRBD1	CASSSDRVGANVLTF	TGTGCCAGCAGCTCGGACAGGGTTGGGGCCAACGTCCTGACTTTC
TRBV28	14	.	TRBJ2-7	.	CASMGDSKIYEQYF	TGTGCCAGCATGGGGGACTCAAAGATCTACGAGCAGTACTTC
TRBV9	14	.	TRBJ2-1	TRBD1	CASSVEDRLNEQFF	TGTGCCAGCAGCGTAGAGGACAGGTTGAATGAGCAGTTCTTC
TRBV19	16	.	TRBJ1-4	TRBD1	CASSIPGGLQGRKLFF	TGTGCCAGTAGTATTCCGGGGGGTCTACAGGGGAGGAAACTGTTTTTT
TRBV6-1	15	.	TRBJ2-2	.	CASSEGTTDTGELFF	TGTGCCAGCAGTGAAGGAACTACCGACACCGGGGAGCTGTTTTTT
TRBV11-3	13	.	TRBJ2-5	.	CASSKDTKETQYF	TGTGCCAGCAGCAAAGACACGAAAGAGACCCAGTACTTC
TRBV5-6	15	.	TRBJ2-2	TRBD1	CASSFETGSHGELFF	TGTGCCAGCAGCTTCGAGACAGGGTCTCACGGGGAGCTGTTTTTT
TRBV10-3	16	.	TRBJ2-1	TRBD2	CAIRWKAGGSYNEQFF	TGTGCCATCAGATGGAAGGCGGGAGGATCCTACAATGAGCAGTTCTTC
TRBV5-4	15	once	TRBJ2-3	.	CASSSLDRNTDTQYF	TGTGCCAGCAGCTCCCTTGACAGGAACACAGATACGCAGTATTTT
TRBV19	16	.	TRBJ2-7	TRBD1	CASSPYGTAGIGEQYF	TGTGCCAGTAGTCCGTATGGGACAGCCGGGATAGGGGAGCAGTACTTC
TRBV18	14	.	TRBJ2-5	.	CASSPWGSQETQYF	TGTGCCAGCTCACCTTGGGGCAGCCAAGAGACCCAGTACTTC
TRBV7-3	15	.	TRBJ2-7	.	CASSRLPDPSYEQYF	TGTGCCAGCAGTCGTTTACCGGACCCCTCCTACGAGCAGTACTTC
TRBV7-9	19	.	TRBJ1-4	TRBD1	CASSKQLQLGTGRHEKLFF	TGTGCCAGCAGCAAACAATTACAGTTAGGGACAGGGAGACATGAAAAACTGTTTTTT
TRBV7-9	11	few	TRBJ1-1	.	CASSLGTEAFF	TGTGCCAGCAGCTTAGGAACTGAAGCTTTCTTT
TRBV10-3	12	few	TRBJ1-5	.	CATGRSNQPQHF	TGTGCCACCGGTCGGAGCAATCAGCCCCAGCATTTT
TRBV6-1	13	.	TRBJ2-7	TRBD1	CASNRGSSYEQYF	TGTGCCAGCAACAGGGGGAGCTCCTACGAGCAGTACTTC
TRBV7-8	14	.	TRBJ2-3	TRBD2	CASSYGLVPDTQYF	TGTGCCAGCAGCTACGGACTAGTCCCAGATACGCAGTATTTT
TRBV2	14	.	TRBJ2-1	TRBD1	CASRRDRPGDEQFF	TGTGCCAGCAGGAGGGACAGGCCTGGCGATGAGCAGTTCTTC
TRBV27	13	.	TRBJ2-7	.	CASSLMRNYEQYF	TGTGCCAGCAGTTTAATGCGGAACTACGAGCAGTACTTC
TRBV6-6	14	.	TRBJ2-2	TRBD1	CASSYGQGAGELFF	TGTGCCAGCAGTTACGGCCAGGGGGCCGGGGAGCTGTTTTTT
TRBV5-4	14	.	TRBJ1-1	.	CASSLEPLAREAFF	TGTGCCAGCAGCTTGGAACCCTTGGCCCGCGAGGCTTTCTTT
TRBV5-1	15	.	TRBJ1-4	TRBD1	CASSFQGQVREKLFF	TGCGCCAGCAGCTTCCAAGGACAGGTTCGTGAAAAACTGTTTTTT